This TCR beta chain was captured by sequencing in a study of vaccination and CD4 T cells after COVID-19. Across the study: Stimulation of cells relied on overlapping spike peptides derived from SARS-CoV-2, HCoV-NL63, HCoV-OC43 and HCoV-229E. Regarding the study as a whole: Researchers report that 304 of 307 vaccine-specific clones in convalescent patients proved spike mono-reactive.

Treatment: approximately 9-day PBMC culture with coronavirus spike peptide pools or control peptides (ViraFEST assay). This CDR3 region has 15 residues. V lost 0 bases to trimming and J lost 6 bases, with 14 bases between them. Germline CDR1 SGHNT, CDR2 YENEEA. A word on this clonotype: What it binds is unknown.

The Oncomine TCR Beta short-read assay sequenced DNA from cultured CD4+ T cells. Investigators obtained genomic DNA by extraction from cultured CD4+ T cells. TCRdb independently ran MiXCR on the PCR reads; one entry per CDR3 protein. The sample includes 11,000 or so distinct CDR3 sequences, roughly 50% of them seen just once. Sequencing was performed on CD4+ T cells from blood, cultured in vitro. The TCR comes from a human donor who had recovered from COVID-19. J is TRBJ1-1 and V is TRBV11-3; a weak D match, TRBD1 (6 bases). In nucleotides, the CDR3 is TGTGCCAGCAGCTTAGATTGGGCAGGGGAGCCTGAAGCTTTCTTT. It codes for CASSLDWAGEPEAFF.